This is a list of T cell receptor beta chains from one sample in a study of blood T cell repertoires in COVID-19. Here immunoSEQ multiplex PCR was the method, and the copy in TCRdb shows in-frame clones only, minus some. The table lists roughly 120,000 clones, about 84% of them singletons. The sample comprised peripheral blood. The source of these receptors is a woman aged 55-70 years with acute or convalescent COVID-19. The CDR3 runs from the conserved cysteine through the conserved F or W. D genes are given only for firm matches. Size is stated for part of the rows, as once, few or many counts, or as a class when the clone is expanded.

CDR3 DNA | CDR3 protein | J gene | clone size | V gene | D gene
TGTGCCAGCTCACCACAACGGGGACAGGAAGCTTTCTTT | CASSPQRGQEAFF | TRBJ1-1 | . | TRBV18 | TRBD1
TGCGCCAGCAGCCCGGGGGGAAGTGGCAACTATGGCTACACCTTC | CASSPGGSGNYGYTF | TRBJ1-2 | once | TRBV5-1 | .
TGTGCCAGCCGACAGGGAAACAATGAAAAACTGTTTTTT | CASRQGNNEKLFF | TRBJ1-4 | few | TRBV27 | TRBD1
TGCGCCAGCAGCCCATACCCGACGGGGAACACTGAAGCTTTCTTT | CASSPYPTGNTEAFF | TRBJ1-1 | . | TRBV5-1 | .
TGTGCCAGCAGCAGGAGTGCAGAGGGAGCTTTCTTT | CASSRSAEGAFF | TRBJ1-1 | . | TRBV12-3/TRBV12-4 | .
TGTGCCAGCAGCGCCGGCGGGATCTCTGGAAACACCATATATTTT | CASSAGGISGNTIYF | TRBJ1-3 | . | TRBV9 | .
TGTGCCAGCAGTCCAGGTTGGACTGAAGCTTTCTTT | CASSPGWTEAFF | TRBJ1-1 | . | TRBV3-1/TRBV3-2 | .
TGTGCCAGCAGTCTACAGGGAAATGAGCAGTTCTTC | CASSLQGNEQFF | TRBJ2-1 | . | TRBV27 | .
TGTGCCAGCAGAATCCTCAATCAGCCCCAGCATTTT | CASRILNQPQHF | TRBJ1-5 | . | TRBV28 | .
TGTGCCAGCAGCCAAGATGGAGGGGGCACAGATACGCAGTATTTT | CASSQDGGGTDTQYF | TRBJ2-3 | many | TRBV4-2 | .